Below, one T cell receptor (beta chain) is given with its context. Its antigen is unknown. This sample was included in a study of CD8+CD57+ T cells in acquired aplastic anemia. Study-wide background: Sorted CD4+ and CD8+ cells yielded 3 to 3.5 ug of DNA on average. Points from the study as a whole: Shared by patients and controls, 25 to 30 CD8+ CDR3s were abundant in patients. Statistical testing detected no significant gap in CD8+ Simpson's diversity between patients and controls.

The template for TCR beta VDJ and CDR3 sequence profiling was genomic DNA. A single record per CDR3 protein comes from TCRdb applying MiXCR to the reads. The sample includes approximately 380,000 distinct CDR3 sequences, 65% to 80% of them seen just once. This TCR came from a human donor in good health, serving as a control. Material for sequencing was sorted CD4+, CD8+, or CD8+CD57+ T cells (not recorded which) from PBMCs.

The CDR3 is CASSPEGTNEKLFF. CDR3 sequence (DNA): TGTGCCAGCTCACCGGAAGGAACTAATGAAAAACTGTTTTTT. The V gene is TRBV18, the J gene TRBJ1-4; D gene ambiguous. This CDR3 is built from 14 residues. Germline CDR1 KGHSH, CDR2 LQKENI. Deletions cut 3 bases from V and 1 base from J, with 6 bases between.